This is a list of T cell receptor beta chains from one sample in a study of response to subunit inactivated influenza vaccine. TCRdb used MiXCR to reprocess the RT-PCR reads, holding one entry per CDR3 protein. The sample lists roughly 550,000 distinct CDR3 sequences; roughly 23% were seen once. Separately, the same data were catalogued under a study of T cells expressing NK-cell markers.

Source: CD4+ T cells sorted from PBMCs, taken approximately 12 days after vaccination. These TCRs come from a man in his forties or fifties who received an inactivated influenza vaccine. The CDR3 runs from the conserved cysteine through the conserved F or W. Each record gives: V gene, D gene, CDR3 protein. D genes are given only for firm matches.

TRBV20-1,TRBD1,CSADGTVHWGAFF
TRBV4-1,.,CASSQAEKYGGTGELFF
TRBV6-2/TRBV6-3,.,CASRRTASSYEQYF
TRBV11-2,TRBD2,CASSRLAGGLSSYNEQFF
TRBV7-2,.,CASSLGLWSSYEQYF
TRBV20-1,.,CSARDPWGVDTQYF
TRBV3-1,TRBD1,CASRLGTGSYEQYF
TRBV18,TRBD2,CASSPPLAGGPGDTQYF
TRBV12-3/TRBV12-4,TRBD1,CASSLGGTGNTEAFF
TRBV7-2,.,CASSLGVEGTQYF
TRBV7-2,.,CASSLVRVGKTQYF
TRBV4-3,.,CASSQVYGTRTDTQYF
TRBV2,.,CASSERNEQFF
TRBV18,TRBD1,CASSPGQGSPGANVLTF
TRBV4-3,.,CASSQARSYEQYF
TRBV6-5,TRBD1,CASSSGQARYSPLHF
TRBV20-1,.,CSARVRTRPGANVLTF
TRBV2,.,CASSWDKTYEQYF
TRBV7-2,.,CASSLIGDTGELFF
TRBV11-2,.,CASSFLALGETQYF
TRBV7-9,.,CASSPQGIANEKLFF
TRBV20-1,.,CSAGDRSEPQHF
TRBV5-1,TRBD2,CASSWTGTSGGEEQFF
TRBV27,TRBD2,CASSEGLEHYNEQFF
TRBV6-2/TRBV6-3,.,CASSYPRDGYEQYF
TRBV7-9,.,CASSLAWGRDYEQYF
TRBV25-1,TRBD2,CATGRLADNEQFF
TRBV28,TRBD1,CASSFRDRATDTQYF
TRBV12-3/TRBV12-4,TRBD2,CASSSRRLAGTDTQYF
TRBV20-1,.,CSAREPLINYGYTF
TRBV7-2,.,CASSFGGHQETQYF
TRBV6-2/TRBV6-3,.,CASSHLWQKYF
TRBV20-1,TRBD2,CSARRGDRGYEQYF
TRBV4-3,.,CASSPHLGRGVSGELFF
TRBV12-3/TRBV12-4,.,CASSLSGADTEAFF
TRBV7-6,TRBD2,CASSPIRPAGGGGETQYF
TRBV5-1,TRBD1,CASSQDRVYEQYF
TRBV6-1,.,CASSTGLGWLETQYF
TRBV20-1,.,CSAIGTFNEQYF
TRBV5-1,TRBD1,CASSFGTGGDTQYF
TRBV5-1,.,CASSLEGTGNQPQHF
TRBV29-1,TRBD1,CSVPDRARWNNEQFF
TRBV2,.,CASTGTTGSQFF
TRBV25-1,TRBD2,CASSEYGGSLDTQYF
TRBV20-1,.,CSASPIPRNNEQFF
TRBV12-3/TRBV12-4,TRBD2,CASKTGTSGFYEQYF
TRBV29-1,.,CSVRTDGSSYEQYF